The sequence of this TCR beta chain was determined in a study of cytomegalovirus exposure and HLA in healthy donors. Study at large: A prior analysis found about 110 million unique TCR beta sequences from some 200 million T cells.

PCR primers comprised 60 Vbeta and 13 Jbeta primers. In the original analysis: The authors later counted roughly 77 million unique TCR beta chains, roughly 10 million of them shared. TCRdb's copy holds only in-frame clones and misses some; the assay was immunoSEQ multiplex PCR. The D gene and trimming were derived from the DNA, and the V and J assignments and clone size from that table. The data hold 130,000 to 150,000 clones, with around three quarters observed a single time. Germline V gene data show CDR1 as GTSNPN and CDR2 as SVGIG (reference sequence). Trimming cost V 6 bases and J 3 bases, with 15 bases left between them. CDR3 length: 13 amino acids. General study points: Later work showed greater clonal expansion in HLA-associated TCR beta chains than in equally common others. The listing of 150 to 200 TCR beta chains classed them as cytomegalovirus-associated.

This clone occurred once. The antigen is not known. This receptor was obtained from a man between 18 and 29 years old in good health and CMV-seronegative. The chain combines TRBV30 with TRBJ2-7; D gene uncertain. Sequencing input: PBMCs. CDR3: CACIDTSNYEQYF. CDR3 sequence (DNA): TGTGCCTGCATAGACACCAGCAACTACGAGCAGTACTTC. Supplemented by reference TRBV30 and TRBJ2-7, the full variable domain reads SQTIHQWPATLVQPVGSPLSLECTVEGTSNPNLYWYRQAAGRGLQLLFYSVGIGQISSEVPQNLSASRPQDRQFILSSKKLLLSDSGFYLCACIDTSNYEQYFGPGTRLTVT.